This T cell receptor beta chain was identified during a study of blood T cell repertoires in COVID-19. Across the study: The United States, Italy and Spain provided the acute and convalescent COVID-19 samples. T cells, B-cell-depleted T cells, or PBMCs provided the cDNA or gDNA that served as material.

Germline CDR1 reads SNHLY; CDR2 reads FYNNEI. Trimming cost V 7 bases and J 5 bases; bases outside gene matches: 7. There are 15 residues in the CDR3. The repertoire was sequenced with immunoSEQ multiplex PCR; TCRdb's copy has only in-frame clones and lacks some. The profile shows about 240,000 clones, approximately 86% of them singletons. The chain links TRBV2 to TRBJ2-3; 12 bases align to TRBD2. This receptor was obtained from a woman in her thirties or forties with acute COVID-19. Sequenced material: PBMCs or T cells enriched from blood (not recorded which). DNA for the CDR3: TGTGCCAGCAATCCCCTACTAGCGGGAGGAGATACGCAGTATTTT. Its translation is CASNPLLAGGDTQYF.